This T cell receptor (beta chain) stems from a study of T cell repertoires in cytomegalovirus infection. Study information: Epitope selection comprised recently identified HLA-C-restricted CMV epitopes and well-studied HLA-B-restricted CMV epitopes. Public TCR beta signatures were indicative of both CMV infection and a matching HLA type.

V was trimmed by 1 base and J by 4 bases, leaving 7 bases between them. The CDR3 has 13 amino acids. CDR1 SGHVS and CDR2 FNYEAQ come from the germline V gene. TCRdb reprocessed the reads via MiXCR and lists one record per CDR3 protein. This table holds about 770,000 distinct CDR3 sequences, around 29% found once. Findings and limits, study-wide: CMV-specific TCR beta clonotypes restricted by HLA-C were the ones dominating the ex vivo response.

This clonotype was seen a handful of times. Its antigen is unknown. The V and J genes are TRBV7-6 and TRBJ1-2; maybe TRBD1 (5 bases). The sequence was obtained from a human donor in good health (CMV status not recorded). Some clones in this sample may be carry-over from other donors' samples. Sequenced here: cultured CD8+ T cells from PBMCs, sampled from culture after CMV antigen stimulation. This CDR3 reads CASSLERGYGYTF. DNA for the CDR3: TGTGCCAGCAGCTTAGAAAGGGGCTATGGCTACACCTTC.